By proportion, the clone carrying this T cell receptor beta chain is medium-sized. This CDR3 contains 17 residues. Germline CDR1 reads MNHEY; CDR2 reads SVGEGT. J was trimmed by 1 base and V by 6 bases; bases with no gene match: 12. This record comes from a study of T cells after yellow fever vaccination. For the study at large: Fractions containing few cells were prepared with SMART-Seq v4 Ultra Low Input. The study's findings and limits: For sorted memory subsets on day 0, almost all vaccine-responding clonotypes were undetectable. The appearance of a small share of clonotypes in both CD4 and CD8 compartments was observed.

5'RACE template switching generated TCR cDNA, adding a universal primer site and UMIs. TCRdb recomputed calls from the 5' RACE reads with MiXCR, one row per CDR3 protein. The sample has under 6,000 distinct CDR3 sequences, under 10% seen once; the top ten hold 1.4% to 1.5%. The sequencing used PBMCs, either bulk or a sorted T-cell subset (CD4+, CD8+, memory, or dextramer-sorted; not recorded which), collected 15 days after the yellow fever booster vaccination. This TCR was sampled from a man between 25 and 39 years old who received the YFV17D yellow fever vaccine. The V gene is TRBV6-2 or TRBV6-3, the J gene TRBJ2-1; 7 nucleotides line up with TRBD2. CDR3 sequence reads: CASSPLIPGGSYNEQFF. CDR3 bases: TGTGCCAGCAGCCCCTTAATCCCCGGGGGGTCCTACAATGAGCAGTTCTTC.